This note documents a single T cell receptor beta chain sequence. These data belong to a study of blood T cell repertoires in COVID-19. Looking at the study overall: In each case, the material was cDNA or gDNA derived from T cells, B-cell-depleted T cells, or PBMCs.

Method: immunoSEQ multiplex PCR; TCRdb's copy keeps in-frame clones and lacks some. Of 180,000 or so clones in the sample, approximately 85% are singletons; the top ten hold about 9.4%. The sequenced sample was peripheral blood. The sequence came from a woman of 80 years or more with acute or convalescent COVID-19.

The CDR3 nucleotides are TGTGCCAGCAGCTTTATTGGGGGCCCGGATCAGCCCCAGCATTTT. This encodes CASSFIGGPDQPQHF. This rearrangement joins TRBV5-6 to TRBJ1-5; D may be TRBD1 (6 bases). This CDR3 comprises 15 residues. In germline, CDR1 is SGHDT, CDR2 YYEEEE. V was pared by 2 bases and J by 5 bases, with 14 bases between. The full variable domain, with the rest looked up from reference TRBV5-6 and TRBJ1-5, is DAGVTQSPTHLIKTRGQQVTLRCSPKSGHDTVSWYQQALGQGPQFIFQYYEEEERQRGNFPDRFSGHQFPNYSSELNVNALLLGDSALYLCASSFIGGPDQPQHFGDGTRLSIL.